These 27 T cell receptor beta chains were sequenced from one sample in a study of beta chain features in type 1 diabetes. TCRB transcripts that were expressed got sequenced, as all of the isolated RNA had been reverse transcribed. Data came from immunoSEQ multiplex PCR; TCRdb stores just in-frame clones and leaves some out. The sample gives about 320,000 clones, approximately 15% of which show up once; about 6.6% is in the top ten. The specimen sequenced was central memory CD4+ T cells from blood. The source is a man in his thirties or forties in good health.

This clone was counted ten times or more. The chain links TRBV14 to TRBJ2-4, with D hard to call. The CDR3 has 13 residues. Trimming shortened V by 1 base and J by 1 base, and 2 bases separated the two germline ends. Germline V gives CDR1 SGHDN, CDR2 FVKESK. The CDR3, as DNA: TGTGCCAGCAGCCAAGGGGCCAAAAACATTCAGTACTTC. The encoded protein is CASSQGAKNIQYF.

The chain combines TRBV11-2 with TRBJ2-1; D unresolved. V gave up 2 bases and J gave up 9 bases, with 11 bases separating them. This CDR3 contains 13 residues. Germline CDR1 is SGHAT and CDR2 is FQNNGV. The CDR3 DNA is TGTGCCAGCAGCTTACAGGTAGCTGTTGAGCAGTTCTTC. Amino acid sequence: CASSLQVAVEQFF.

The V and J genes are TRBV6-6 and TRBJ2-2, with TRBD1 matching over 9 bases. After removal of 2 bases from V and 5 bases from J, the junction contained 6 bases not matched to a gene. The germline V gene encodes CDR1 MNHNY and CDR2 SVGAGI (reference sequence). The CDR3 loop spans 16 amino acids. CDR3 DNA sequence: TGTGCCAGCAGTTACCCACGGGACAGGGTTACCGGGGAGCTGTTTTTT. This gives the protein CASSYPRDRVTGELFF.

Only a few counts were recorded for this clone. The chain couples TRBV6-1 to TRBJ2-5, with 7 bases fitting TRBD2. Germline V lookup: CDR1 MNHNS, CDR2 SASEGT. This CDR3 has 15 residues. V lost 7 bases to trimming and J lost 0 bases; unmatched junction nucleotides: 8. The CDR3 nucleotides are TGTGCCAGCACCCCTTTGGGGGGGGACCAAGAGACCCAGTACTTC. It specifies CASTPLGGDQETQYF.

This clone was detected a few times. This chain uses TRBV4-3 with TRBJ1-4, with 7 bases identical to TRBD1. Germline CDR1 is LGHNA and CDR2 is YSLEER. The CDR3 runs to 16 residues. The ends lost 3 bases at V and 6 bases at J; junction bases unmatched: 10. Here the CDR3 reads CASSQGQFRYDEKLFF. The CDR3 coding sequence is TGCGCCAGCAGCCAGGGACAGTTTAGGTACGATGAAAAACTGTTTTTT.

The CDR3 DNA follows: TGTGCCAGCAGTTTACCAGGGTGGCTGAACTATGGCTACACCTTC. It yields the protein CASSLPGWLNYGYTF. This rearrangement joins TRBV7-9 to TRBJ1-2, with a possible D match to TRBD1 (5 bases). This CDR3 has 15 residues. The V and J ends lost 6 bases and 2 bases respectively, with 16 bases between them. CDR1 is SEHNR and CDR2 is FQNEAQ in the germline V gene (reference sequence).

For the CDR3, the DNA is TGCGCCAGCAAGGCGGACGTAAATGAAAAACTGTTTTTT. Translated: CASKADVNEKLFF. J is TRBJ1-4 and V is TRBV5-1, with D unresolved. CDR3 length: 13 amino acids. V lost 6 bases and J 5 bases, leaving 11 bases between the germline ends. Germline V gives CDR1 SGHRS, CDR2 YFSETQ.

This clone was observed a few times. The CDR3 region is CASRDRGLSPLHF. As DNA, the CDR3 is TGTGCCAGTAGGGACAGGGGTTTATCACCCCTCCACTTT. The chain combines TRBV19 with TRBJ1-6; 9 nucleotides line up with TRBD1. V shed 6 bases, J shed 10 bases, and the junction held 4 bases outside the gene matches. Germline-derived CDR1 and CDR2 are LNHDA and SQIVND (reference sequence). This CDR3 comprises 13 residues.

This clone was counted between two and nine times. The chain recombines TRBV9 with TRBJ1-5, with 7 bases matching TRBD1. Germline CDR1 and CDR2: SGDLS and YYNGEE. V was clipped by 4 bases and J by 0 bases; unmatched bases: 16. CDR3 size: 19 residues. Here the CDR3 reads CASSLPQGHRAFSNQPQHF. For the CDR3, the DNA is TGTGCCAGCAGCCTCCCACAGGGGCACAGAGCGTTTAGCAATCAGCCCCAGCATTTT.

In this sample, this clone turned up a few times. V is TRBV7-9 and J is TRBJ1-2; 11 bases agree with TRBD1. The germline gives CDR1 SEHNR, CDR2 FQNEAQ (reference sequence). J lost 5 bases, V lost 3 bases, and 5 bases had no gene match. The CDR3 extends over 15 amino acids. The CDR3 spells CASSFTGTGGYGYTF. CDR3 DNA: TGTGCCAGCAGCTTTACCGGGACAGGGGGGTATGGCTACACCTTC.

The sample holds a few counts of this clone. Sequence at one end of the junction differs from germline and may be a read error. The chain combines TRBV7-3 with TRBJ1-1; possible D gene TRBD1, 6 bases. Germline V gene data show CDR1 as SGHTA and CDR2 as FQGTGA. The CDR3 contains 14 residues. CDR3 DNA: TGCGCCAGCAGCCAACCGACAGGAAATACTGAAGCTTTCTTT. Translated: CASSQPTGNTEAFF.

This clone was recorded many times. The rearrangement joins TRBV13 to TRBJ2-6; D may match TRBD1 or TRBD2 (5 bases each). The germline V gene encodes CDR1 PRHDT and CDR2 FYEKMQ (reference sequence). This CDR3 is built from 15 residues. Trimming left V 3 bases short and J 4 bases short, with 10 bases between. CDR3 protein: CASSFGAAGANVLTF. CDR3 in DNA: TGTGCCAGCAGCTTCGGGGCGGCAGGGGCCAACGTCCTGACTTTC.

This clone occurred a few times. Other DNA sequences in this specimen translate into the identical CDR3. V is TRBV6-6 and J is TRBJ2-2; 12 bases map to TRBD1. The ends lost 2 bases at V and 6 bases at J; junction bases unmatched: 4. The germline V gene encodes CDR1 MNHNY and CDR2 SVGAGI (reference sequence). This CDR3 region has 16 residues. CDR3 amino acids: CASSYPGTGGPGELFF. The CDR3 bases are TGTGCCAGCAGTTACCCCGGGACAGGGGGCCCCGGGGAGCTGTTTTTT.

A note on this clone: Mismatch with germline at one junction end may stem from a read error. The chain recombines TRBV10-3 with TRBJ2-7; D is unclear. Germline V gives CDR1 ENHRY, CDR2 SYGVKD. The CDR3 covers 16 residues. CDR3 protein: CASSLVGFTDSYEQYF. The CDR3 nucleotides read TGTGCCAGCAGTTTAGTTGGATTCACTGATTCCTACGAGCAGTACTTC.

This clone appeared many times. The chain has TRBV19 and TRBJ1-1; 7 bases are shared with TRBD1. From germline, CDR1 is LNHDA and CDR2 SQIVND (reference sequence). Trimming at V came to 3 bases and at J to 10 bases, leaving 14 bases not matched to a gene. The CDR3 contains 15 residues. CDR3 sequence reads: CASSIGGQIFGRAFF. CDR3 nucleotide sequence: TGTGCCAGTAGTATCGGGGGACAGATTTTTGGAAGAGCTTTCTTT.

The sample holds a few counts of this clone. This chain uses TRBV19 with TRBJ1-1, with D possibly TRBD1 on 6 matching bases. This CDR3 has 14 amino acids. Trimming shortened V by 8 bases and J by 4 bases, and 17 bases separated the two germline ends. The germline V gene has CDR1 LNHDA and CDR2 SQIVND (reference sequence). CDR3 coding DNA: TGTGCCAGTGGCTACACAGGGAAGGTCACTGAAGCTTTCTTT. Its translation: CASGYTGKVTEAFF.

This clone was detected ten times or more. This chain uses TRBV4-2 with TRBJ2-1; 11 nucleotides match TRBD2. Germline values: CDR1 LGHNA, CDR2 YNFKEQ. V was clipped by 7 bases and J by 3 bases; unmatched bases: 8. This CDR3 has 16 amino acids. The CDR3 spells CASTKGGTSGYNEQFF. The CDR3 nucleotides are TGTGCCAGCACCAAAGGGGGGACTAGCGGCTACAATGAGCAGTTCTTC.

The sample holds a few counts of this clone. The chain employs TRBV5-1 and TRBJ1-2; TRBD1 matches 10 bases. CDR1 is SGHRS and CDR2 is YFSETQ in the germline V gene. This CDR3 contains 14 residues. Losses at the gene ends were 0 bases for V and 7 bases for J; bases not matched to a gene: 3. CDR3 nucleotides: TGCGCCAGCAGCTTGGGCGGGACAGGGGTTGGCTACACCTTC. It translates to CASSLGGTGVGYTF.

The gene calls are TRBV9 and TRBJ2-1; the D gene is possibly TRBD2 (5 bases). The V end was cut by 3 bases, the J end by 6 bases, with 16 bases between. Germline lookup yields CDR1 SGDLS and CDR2 YYNGEE. The CDR3 is 15 amino acids. This chain's CDR3 is CASSEEETVGNEQFF. The CDR3 region has the DNA TGTGCCAGCAGCGAGGAGGAGACGGTCGGCAATGAGCAGTTCTTC.

This clone was counted a few times. The V gene is TRBV30, the J gene TRBJ2-1; 11 bases are shared with TRBD2. Germline-derived CDR1 and CDR2 are GTSNPN and SVGIG (reference sequence). V lost 4 bases to trimming and J lost 5 bases; unmatched junction nucleotides: 7. There are 15 residues in the CDR3. Here the CDR3 DNA reads TGTGCCTGGACAAAGGGACTAGCGGCTAACAATGAGCAGTTCTTC. Its translation is CAWTKGLAANNEQFF.

The gene calls are TRBV7-2 and TRBJ1-2, with D uncertain. The germline gives CDR1 SGHTA, CDR2 FQGNSA. There are 13 residues in the CDR3. Trimming pared 1 base from V and 3 bases from J, leaving 6 bases between. This CDR3 is CASSLDLDYGYTF. CDR3 sequence (DNA): TGTGCCAGCAGCTTAGACCTGGACTATGGCTACACCTTC.

The chain has TRBV5-4 and TRBJ2-5; no clear D. The CDR3 is made up of 12 amino acids. Trimming took off 3 bases at V and 1 base at J, with 4 bases between the two ends. The germline gives CDR1 SGHNT, CDR2 YYREEE (reference sequence). The CDR3 coding sequence is TGTGCCAGCAGCTCCCCCCAAGAGACCCAGTACTTC. Its protein is CASSSPQETQYF. Using reference TRBV5-4 and TRBJ2-5 for the parts outside the CDR3, the full variable domain is ETGVTQSPTHLIKTRGQQVTLRCSSQSGHNTVSWYQQALGQGPQFIFQYYREEENGRGNFPPRFSGLQFPNYSSELNVNALELDDSALYLCASSSPQETQYFGPGTRLLVL.

Only a few counts were recorded for this clone. The chain joins TRBV6-4 to TRBJ1-5; D possibly corresponds to TRBD1 (5 bases). V was trimmed by 7 bases and J by 7 bases, leaving 23 bases between them. Germline lookup yields CDR1 MRHNA and CDR2 SNTAGT. This CDR3 region has 16 residues. CDR3 bases: TGTGCCAGCAAAAGGGATGGGGGGACCCTAAGGCAGCCCCAGCATTTT. It codes for CASKRDGGTLRQPQHF.

This chain uses TRBV2 with TRBJ2-5; 7 bases line up with TRBD2. There are 15 residues in the CDR3. V gave up 6 bases and J gave up 1 base; unmatched junction bases: 8. Per germline, CDR1 SNHLY and CDR2 FYNNEI. In DNA form, the CDR3 reads TGTGCCAGCAGACGTCTAGCGGTCCCCCAAGAGACCCAGTACTTC. The encoded protein is CASRRLAVPQETQYF.

CDR3: CASSSYREVETQYF. The DNA for the CDR3 is TGTGCCAGCAGCTCGTACAGGGAAGTGGAGACCCAGTACTTC. The chain carries TRBV7-9 and TRBJ2-5, with D possibly TRBD1 on 6 matching bases. The V gene lost 4 bases and the J gene lost 5 bases, with 14 bases spanning the gap. Germline V gene lookup returns CDR1 SEHNR and CDR2 FQNEAQ (reference sequence). The CDR3 sequence is 14 residues long.

The chain couples TRBV30 to TRBJ1-5; D perhaps matches TRBD1 (6 bases). This CDR3 has 13 amino acids. The V and J ends lost 5 bases and 5 bases respectively, with 13 bases between them. In germline, CDR1 is GTSNPN, CDR2 SVGIG (reference sequence). The CDR3 sequence is CAWAGGRDQPQHF. The CDR3 DNA reads as TGTGCCTGGGCCGGGGGCAGAGATCAGCCCCAGCATTTT. Together with reference TRBV30 and TRBJ1-5, the CDR3 gives the full variable domain: SQTIHQWPATLVQPVGSPLSLECTVEGTSNPNLYWYRQAAGRGLQLLFYSVGIGQISSEVPQNLSASRPQDRQFILSSKKLLLSDSGFYLCAWAGGRDQPQHFGDGTRLSIL.

This chain joins TRBV11-2 and TRBJ2-4, with D unresolved. The V and J ends lost 3 bases and 0 bases respectively, with 9 bases between them. The CDR3 has 15 amino acids. Germline lookup yields CDR1 SGHAT and CDR2 FQNNGV. CDR3 in amino acids: CASSLVTGAKNIQYF. As DNA, the CDR3 is TGTGCCAGCAGCTTGGTAACGGGAGCCAAAAACATTCAGTACTTC.